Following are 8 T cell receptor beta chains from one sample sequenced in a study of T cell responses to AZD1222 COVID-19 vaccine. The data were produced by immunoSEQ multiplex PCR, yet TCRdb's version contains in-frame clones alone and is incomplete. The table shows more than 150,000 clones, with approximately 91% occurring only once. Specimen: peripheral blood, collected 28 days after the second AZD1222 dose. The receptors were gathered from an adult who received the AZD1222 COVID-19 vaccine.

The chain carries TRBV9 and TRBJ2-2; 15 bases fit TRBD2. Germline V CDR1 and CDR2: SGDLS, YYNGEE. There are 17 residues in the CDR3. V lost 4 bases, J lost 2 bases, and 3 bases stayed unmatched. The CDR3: CASSLGLAGGNTGELFF. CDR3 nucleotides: TGTGCCAGCAGCTTGGGACTAGCGGGAGGAAACACCGGGGAGCTGTTTTTT.

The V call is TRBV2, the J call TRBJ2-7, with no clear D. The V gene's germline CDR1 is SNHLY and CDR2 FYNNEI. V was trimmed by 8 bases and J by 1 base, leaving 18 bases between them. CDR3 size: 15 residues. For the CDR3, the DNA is TGTGCCAGCGCGAAAGGGTCAGGAACTTCCTACGAGCAGTACTTC. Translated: CASAKGSGTSYEQYF.

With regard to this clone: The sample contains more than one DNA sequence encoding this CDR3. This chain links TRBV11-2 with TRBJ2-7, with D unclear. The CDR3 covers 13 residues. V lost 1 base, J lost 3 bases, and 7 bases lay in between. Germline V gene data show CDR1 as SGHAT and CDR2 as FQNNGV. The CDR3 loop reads CASSLGSDYEQYF. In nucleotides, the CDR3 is TGTGCCAGCAGCTTAGGGTCAGACTACGAGCAGTACTTC.

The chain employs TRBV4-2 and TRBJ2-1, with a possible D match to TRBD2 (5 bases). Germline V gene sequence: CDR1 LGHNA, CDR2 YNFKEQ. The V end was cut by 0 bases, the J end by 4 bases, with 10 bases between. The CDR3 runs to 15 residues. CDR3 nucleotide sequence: TGTGCCAGCAGCCAAGAAGAAGCGGCTTACAATGAGCAGTTCTTC. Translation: CASSQEEAAYNEQFF.

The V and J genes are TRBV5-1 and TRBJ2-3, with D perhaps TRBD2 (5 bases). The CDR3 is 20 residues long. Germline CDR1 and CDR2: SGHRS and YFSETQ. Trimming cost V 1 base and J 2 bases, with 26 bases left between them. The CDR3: CASSLLTLSSGSAATDTQYF. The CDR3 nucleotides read TGCGCCAGCAGCTTGCTCACGCTTTCGTCGGGTAGCGCGGCCACAGATACGCAGTATTTT.

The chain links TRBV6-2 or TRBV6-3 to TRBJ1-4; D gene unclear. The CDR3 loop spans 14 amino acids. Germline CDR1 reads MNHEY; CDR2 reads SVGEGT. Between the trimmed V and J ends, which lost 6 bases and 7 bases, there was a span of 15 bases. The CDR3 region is CASSSTRASEKLFF. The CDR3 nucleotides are TGTGCCAGCAGCTCGACCCGAGCAAGTGAAAAACTGTTTTTT.

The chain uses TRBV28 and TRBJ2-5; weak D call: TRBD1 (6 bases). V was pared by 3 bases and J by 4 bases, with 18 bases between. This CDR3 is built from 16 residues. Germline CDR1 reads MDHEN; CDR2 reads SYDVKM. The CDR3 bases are TGTGCCAGCAGTTTTTCTCGGGACACCTTTTTAGAGACCCAGTACTTC. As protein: CASSFSRDTFLETQYF. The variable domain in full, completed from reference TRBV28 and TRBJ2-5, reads DVKVTQSSRYLVKRTGEKVFLECVQDMDHENMFWYRQDPGLGLRLIYFSYDVKMKEKGDIPEGYSVSREKKERFSLILESASTNQTSMYLCASSFSRDTFLETQYFGPGTRLLVL.

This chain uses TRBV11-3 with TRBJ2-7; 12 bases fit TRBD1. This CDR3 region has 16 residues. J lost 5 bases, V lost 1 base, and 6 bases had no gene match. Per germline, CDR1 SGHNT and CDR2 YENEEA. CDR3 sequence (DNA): TGTGCCAGCAGCTTAGGTCCGGGACAGGGGGCAGACGAGCAGTACTTC. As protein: CASSLGPGQGADEQYF.